The clone carrying this T cell receptor beta chain occurred once. The antigen remains undetermined. These data belong to a study of CD8+ T cells in alopecia areata. In the study overall: Patients received oral tofacitinib, 5 to 10 mg twice daily, for moderate-to-severe alopecia areata.

Points from the study as a whole: Mice showed TCR sharing more clearly than patients did, possibly owing to HLA.

CDR3 length equals 19 residues. The junction had 11 bases not matched to a gene; V was cut back by 2 bases and J by 0 bases. From germline, CDR1 is SQVTM and CDR2 ANQGSEA. Isolated RNA was reverse transcribed into cDNA used as the sequencing template. Only in-frame clones appear in the TCRdb table, and some are missing; sequencing was by immunoSEQ multiplex PCR. This sample yields 150,000 or so clones, of which 87% are seen a single time; over 12% belongs to the top ten. This chain links TRBV29-1 with TRBJ2-1; TRBD2 agrees at 12 bases. The sample was CD8+ T cells sorted from blood, taken at week 0. This clonotype was sampled from a human donor with alopecia areata. Here the CDR3 DNA reads TGCAGCGTTGAACCTTTACAACGACTAGCGGGGGACTCCTACAATGAGCAGTTCTTC. Protein: CSVEPLQRLAGDSYNEQFF.